The 23 T cell receptor beta chains given below trace back to one sample, sequenced in a study of read filtering for tumor transcriptome and immune sequencing. Molecular barcoded adaptors covering alpha/delta and beta/gamma chains were used on 400 ng RNA. Each CDR3 protein is one row after TCRdb ran MiXCR on the reads. The sample consists of 25,000 or so distinct CDR3 sequences, around 20% of them appearing once. What was sequenced was a population of CD138-negative cells sorted from bone marrow. These receptors came from a donor at least 40 years old with multiple myeloma.

To note about this clonotype: A much bigger clone sits one base away, suggesting this may be a read error. V usage is TRBV24-1 and J usage is TRBJ2-5; D uncertain. Germline CDR1 is KGHDR and CDR2 is SFDVKD. The CDR3 has 13 residues. The V end was cut by 3 bases, the J end by 4 bases, with 8 bases between. Here the CDR3 DNA reads TGTGCCACCAGTGATCTCGGAATAGAGACCCAGTACTTC. This translates into CATSDLGIETQYF.

This clonotype was seen many times. The chain employs TRBV28 and TRBJ2-2, with 12 bases identical to TRBD2. This CDR3 is 14 amino acids long. CDR1 MDHEN and CDR2 SYDVKM come from the germline V gene. J was trimmed by 4 bases and V by 6 bases; bases with no gene match: 0. CDR3 nucleotide sequence: TGTGCCAGCAGACTAGCGGGAGGCACCGGGGAGCTGTTTTTT. Protein product: CASRLAGGTGELFF. The variable domain in full, completed from reference TRBV28 and TRBJ2-2, reads DVKVTQSSRYLVKRTGEKVFLECVQDMDHENMFWYRQDPGLGLRLIYFSYDVKMKEKGDIPEGYSVSREKKERFSLILESASTNQTSMYLCASRLAGGTGELFFGEGSRLTVL.

Many counts were recorded for this clonotype. CDR3 residues: CASSPGREAFF. DNA for the CDR3: TGTGCCAGCAGCCCGGGACGAGAAGCTTTCTTT. V and J are TRBV14 and TRBJ1-1, with D tentatively TRBD1 (5 bases). Germline V gives CDR1 SGHDN, CDR2 FVKESK. Trimming pared 4 bases from V and 8 bases from J, leaving 8 bases between. The CDR3 length is 11 residues.

The gene calls are TRBV23-1 and TRBJ2-3; perhaps TRBD1 as D (7 bases). TRBV23-1 qualifies as an ORF whose function is uncertain. The CDR3 has 14 amino acids. This CDR3 reads CSWRGRDSTDTQYF. The CDR3 region has the DNA TGCTCCTGGAGGGGGCGGGATAGCACAGATACGCAGTATTTT.

Regarding this clonotype: The germline gene is not matched at one end of the junction; a read error may be the cause. The chain couples TRBV28 to TRBJ2-3; 8 positions agree with TRBD2. This CDR3 is built from 17 residues. In germline, CDR1 is MDHEN, CDR2 SYDVKM. CDR3 in DNA: TGTGCCAGCAGTACTCCGGGGCTCGCGGGAGGCACAGATACGGAGTATTTT. This gives the protein CASSTPGLAGGTDTEYF.

This clonotype was detected many times. The CDR3 sequence is CASSISQNYEQYF. The CDR3, as DNA: TGTGCCAGTAGTATCAGTCAGAACTACGAGCAGTACTTC. The chain links TRBV19 to TRBJ2-7, with D unclear. Looked up from germline, CDR1 is LNHDA and CDR2 is SQIVND (reference sequence). CDR3 length: 13 amino acids. Trimming left V 3 bases short and J 3 bases short, with 9 bases between.

This clonotype has ten or more counts. The V gene is TRBV28, the J gene TRBJ2-7, with TRBD2 identical over 11 bases. Germline V gene sequence: CDR1 MDHEN, CDR2 SYDVKM. CDR3 length: 17 residues. V dropped 5 bases and J dropped 0; count of bases not matched to a gene: 9. CDR3 sequence (DNA): TGTGCCAGCAGTCCTATACCGGGACTAGCGGACTCCTACGAGCAGTACTTC. This sequence encodes CASSPIPGLADSYEQYF.

This clonotype qualifies as medium-sized. The chain recombines TRBV29-1 with TRBJ2-3, with D hard to call. The germline V and J ends were trimmed by 7 bases and 0 bases, with 14 bases remaining between them. This CDR3 contains 14 residues. CDR1 is SQVTM, CDR2 ANQGSEA, per germline. The CDR3 loop is CSAGLGASTDTQYF. For the CDR3, the DNA is TGCAGCGCAGGTCTGGGTGCTAGCACAGATACGCAGTATTTT.

In its sample, this clonotype was seen many times. The genes are TRBV14 and TRBJ2-1, with D perhaps assigned TRBD1 or TRBD2 (5 bases each). V was shortened by 2 bases and J by 5 bases, with 10 bases between the two germline ends. The CDR3 length is 14 residues. The germline gives CDR1 SGHDN, CDR2 FVKESK. This CDR3 is CASSQSGTNNEQFF. In DNA, the CDR3 is TGTGCCAGCAGCCAATCCGGGACGAACAATGAGCAGTTCTTC. Complete variable domain (other parts from reference TRBV14 and TRBJ2-1): EAGVTQFPSHSVIEKGQTVTLRCDPISGHDNLYWYRRVMGKEIKFLLHFVKESKQDESGMPNNRFLAERTGGTYSTLKVQPAELEDSGVYFCASSQSGTNNEQFFGPGTRLTVL.

The table lists this clonotype with many counts. The chain joins TRBV12-3 or TRBV12-4 to TRBJ2-1, with 16 bases lining up with TRBD2. After removal of 4 bases from V and 0 bases from J, the junction contained 3 bases not matched to a gene. The length of the CDR3 is 18 residues. CDR3 amino acids: CASSWGLAGGFSYNEQFF. DNA for the CDR3: TGTGCCAGCAGTTGGGGACTAGCGGGAGGGTTCTCCTACAATGAGCAGTTCTTC.

This clonotype was counted ten times or more. The chain is built from TRBV24-1 and TRBJ1-4; the match to TRBD1 covers 8 bases. CDR3 size: 17 residues. Germline trimming cut 6 bases from V and 3 bases from J; bases unmatched to any gene: 11. Germline values: CDR1 KGHDR, CDR2 SFDVKD. CDR3 in DNA: TGTGCCACCAGTACCTCCGGGACAGGAGCAGCTAATGAAAAACTGTTTTTT. Translated, it gives CATSTSGTGAANEKLFF.

The chain uses TRBV5-1 and TRBJ1-2; 9 nucleotides match TRBD1. Losses at the gene ends were 4 bases for V and 6 bases for J; bases not matched to a gene: 16. The CDR3 extends over 17 amino acids. Germline assignment: CDR1 SGHRS and CDR2 YFSETQ. CDR3 DNA sequence: TGCGCCAGCAGCAAGGGGCCGGGACAGGGATTTAGTGATGGCTACACCTTC. Amino acid sequence: CASSKGPGQGFSDGYTF.

By share, this clonotype ranks as medium-sized. V gene TRBV2 combines with J gene TRBJ2-7, with D maybe TRBD2 (5 bases). Germline CDR1 is SNHLY and CDR2 is FYNNEI. The V gene lost 2 bases and the J gene lost 4 bases, with 6 bases spanning the gap. The CDR3 length is 12 residues. The CDR3 DNA is TGTGCCAGCAGTGAAAGGGAGTACGAGCAGTACTTC. The encoded protein is CASSEREYEQYF.

This clonotype was detected many times. The chain joins TRBV6-1 to TRBJ2-3; 7 positions agree with TRBD2. Germline V gene sequence: CDR1 MNHNS, CDR2 SASEGT. J lost 4 bases, V lost 2 bases, and 9 bases had no gene match. The CDR3 has 16 residues. CDR3 in DNA: TGTGCCAGCAGTGAATCAACGGGAGGAGGGGCAGATACGCAGTATTTT. Its translation is CASSESTGGGADTQYF.

This clonotype was counted at least ten times. The chain is built from TRBV29-1 and TRBJ2-1; no firm D call. Germline V gene data show CDR1 as SQVTM and CDR2 as ANQGSEA. This CDR3 comprises 12 residues. Deletions cut 7 bases from V and 3 bases from J, with 10 bases between. CDR3 amino acids: CSGVPLYNEQFF. The CDR3 nucleotides read TGCAGCGGGGTCCCCCTCTACAATGAGCAGTTCTTC.

The gene calls are TRBV5-4 and TRBJ1-1; tentatively, D is TRBD1 (5 bases). The germline V gene has CDR1 SGHNT and CDR2 YYREEE (reference sequence). Trimming cost V 4 bases and J 4 bases, with 14 bases left between them. This CDR3 is 14 amino acids long. CDR3 sequence (DNA): TGTGCCAGCAGCGCTCCCGGGACCCCCACTGAAGCTTTCTTT. Its protein is CASSAPGTPTEAFF.

This clonotype rates as medium-sized. The chain is built from TRBV4-1 and TRBJ2-1; D possibly corresponds to TRBD2 (5 bases). V lost 0 bases and J 10 bases, leaving 13 bases between the germline ends. The germline V gene has CDR1 MGHRA and CDR2 YSYEKL. This CDR3 has 14 residues. The CDR3 bases are TGCGCCAGCAGCCAAGATCCGAGGGCCCGAGAGCAGTTCTTC. This codes for CASSQDPRAREQFF.

This clonotype is medium-sized within its sample. The chain couples TRBV2 to TRBJ2-1; possible D gene TRBD2, 6 bases. This CDR3 comprises 15 residues. Germline CDR1 reads SNHLY; CDR2 reads FYNNEI. Trimming took off 7 bases at V and 5 bases at J, with 18 bases between the two ends. The CDR3 nucleotides are TGTGCCAGCACCAGAAATACGGGACTTAACAATGAGCAGTTCTTC. It encodes CASTRNTGLNNEQFF. Together with reference TRBV2 and TRBJ2-1, the CDR3 gives the full variable domain: EPEVTQTPSHQVTQMGQEVILRCVPISNHLYFYWYRQILGQKVEFLVSFYNNEISEKSEIFDDQFSVERPDGSNFTLKIRSTKLEDSAMYFCASTRNTGLNNEQFFGPGTRLTVL.

For this clonotype: A far larger clone is only one base removed, so a read error is likely. The chain employs TRBV7-9 and TRBJ2-1; D perhaps matches TRBD2 (7 bases). The CDR3 sequence is 15 residues long. The V gene's germline CDR1 is SEHNR and CDR2 FQNEAQ (reference sequence). The CDR3 coding sequence is TGTGCCAGCAGCTTAACGGGGGGCGGGTACAATGAGCAGCTCTTC. Translation: CASSLTGGGYNEQLF.

This clonotype was observed at least ten times. The genes are TRBV6-4 and TRBJ1-1; D unclear. The CDR3 loop spans 13 amino acids. Trimming left V 5 bases short and J 3 bases short, with 10 bases between. The V gene's germline CDR1 is MRHNA and CDR2 SNTAGT. CDR3 sequence (DNA): TGTGCCAGCAGTACCGGGGAGGACACTGAAGCTTTCTTT. Protein: CASSTGEDTEAFF.

This clonotype has at least ten counts. CDR3 residues: CASSPRTSGREETQYF. The CDR3 nucleotides are TGTGCCAGCAGCCCGCGGACTAGCGGGAGGGAAGAGACCCAGTACTTC. The chain employs TRBV3-1 and TRBJ2-5; 15 positions agree with TRBD2. With 4 bases clipped from V and 3 bases from J, the junction kept 3 bases outside the gene matches. Germline V lookup: CDR1 LGHDT, CDR2 YNNKEL (reference sequence). The CDR3 totals 16 residues.

This clonotype was seen ten or more times. A much larger clone differs by one base, so this may be a read error. This rearrangement joins TRBV6-2 or TRBV6-3 to TRBJ2-5; D perhaps matches TRBD2 (6 bases). Deletions cut 8 bases from V and 1 base from J, with 17 bases between. The CDR3 is made up of 15 amino acids. Germline-derived CDR1 and CDR2 are MNHEY and SVGEGT. CDR3 amino acids: CASGWLRTTQETQYF. The CDR3 region has the DNA TGTGCCAGCGGCTGGCTGCGGACTACCCAAGAGACCCAGTACTTC.

On this clonotype itself: This is likely an artifact of a read error, given a far larger clone one base away. This chain joins TRBV12-3 or TRBV12-4 and TRBJ2-1, with TRBD2 matching 11 bases. This CDR3 comprises 15 residues. CDR3 protein: CASSLTSGKVNEQSF. Here the CDR3 DNA reads TGTGCCAGCAGTTTGACTAGCGGGAAGGTCAATGAGCAGTCCTTC.